The 6 T cell receptor beta chains listed next were all sequenced from one sample in a study of human T cells and chemical hapten exposure. In TCRdb, the RACE reads were re-called with MiXCR into one record per CDR3 protein. Of about 89,000 distinct CDR3 sequences detected, 10% to 15% appear once; the ten largest clones hold approximately 6%. The time point here: patch test 3, about 24 weeks after DPC sensitization. Treatment described: therapeutic diphenylcyclopropenone sensitization with weekly scalp DPC. Sample: whole blood, taken in connection with sensitization to the hapten diphenylcyclopropenone (DPC). Receptors originate from a woman between 45 and 65 years old with alopecia areata. Some clones in this sample may be carry-over from other donors' samples.

This chain connects TRBV19 to TRBJ2-4; 11 bases align to TRBD2. In germline, CDR1 is LNHDA, CDR2 SQIVND (reference sequence). Trimming removed 5 bases from V and 7 bases from J; junction bases left unmatched: 7. The CDR3 contains 15 residues. For the CDR3, the DNA is TGTGCCAGTAGTTCGACTAGCGGGAACGTGAACATTCAGTACTTC. It yields the protein CASSSTSGNVNIQYF.

The chain has TRBV12-3 or TRBV12-4 and TRBJ1-2; 10 bases line up with TRBD1. V was clipped by 5 bases and J by 6 bases; unmatched bases: 3. CDR3 length: 13 amino acids. CDR3 nucleotide sequence: TGTGCCAGCAGTGGGACAGGGGCCAATGGCTACACCTTC. Encoded protein: CASSGTGANGYTF.

The chain couples TRBV21-1 to TRBJ2-7. TRBV21-1 is an annotated pseudogene. This CDR3 contains 14 residues. The CDR3 nucleotides are TGTGCCAGCAGCGAACCCCGGATCTCCTACGAGCAGTACTTC. Its translation is CASSEPRISYEQYF.

This clonotype was picked up a small number of times. The chain combines TRBV7-9 with TRBJ1-6, with D possibly matching TRBD1 (5 bases). Germline loops: CDR1 SEHNR, CDR2 FQNEAQ (reference sequence). The CDR3 runs 14 residues. Trimming took 7 bases from V and 7 from J, leaving 14 bases between them. CDR3 region: CASTSGLANSPLHF. CDR3 sequence (DNA): TGTGCCAGCACCTCAGGGCTCGCCAATTCACCCCTCCACTTT.

J is TRBJ1-3 and V is TRBV10-2; D gene unclear. Per the germline V gene, CDR1 is WSHSY and CDR2 is SAAADI. The CDR3 totals 12 residues. Here the CDR3 DNA reads TGCGGAACCGGCGAATCTGGAAACACCATATATTTT. Translating it yields CGTGESGNTIYF.

This clonotype was counted at least ten times. CDR3 coding DNA: TGTGCCAGCAGCTTAGATCCCAGGGACATTCAGTACTTC. Protein product: CASSLDPRDIQYF. The J gene is TRBJ2-4, the V gene TRBV11-2; a weak D match, TRBD1 (5 bases). This CDR3 spans 13 amino acids. Per the germline V gene, CDR1 is SGHAT and CDR2 is FQNNGV. Trimming cost V 0 bases and J 8 bases, with 8 bases left between them.